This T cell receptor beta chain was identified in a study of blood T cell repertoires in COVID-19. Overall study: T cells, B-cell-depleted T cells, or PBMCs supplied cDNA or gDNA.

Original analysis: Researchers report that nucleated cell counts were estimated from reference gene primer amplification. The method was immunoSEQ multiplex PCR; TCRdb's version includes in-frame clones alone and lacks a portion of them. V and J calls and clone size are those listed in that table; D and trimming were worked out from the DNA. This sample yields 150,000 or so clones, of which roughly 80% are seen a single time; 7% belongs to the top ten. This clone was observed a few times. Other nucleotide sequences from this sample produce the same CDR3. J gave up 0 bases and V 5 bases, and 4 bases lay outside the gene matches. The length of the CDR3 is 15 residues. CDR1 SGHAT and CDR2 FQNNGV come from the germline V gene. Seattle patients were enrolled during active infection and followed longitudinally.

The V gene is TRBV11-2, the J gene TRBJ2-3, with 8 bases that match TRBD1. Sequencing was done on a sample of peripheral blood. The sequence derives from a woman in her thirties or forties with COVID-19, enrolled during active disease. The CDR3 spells CASSPGGTSTDTQYF. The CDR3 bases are TGTGCCAGCAGCCCAGGGGGCACTAGCACAGATACGCAGTATTTT.